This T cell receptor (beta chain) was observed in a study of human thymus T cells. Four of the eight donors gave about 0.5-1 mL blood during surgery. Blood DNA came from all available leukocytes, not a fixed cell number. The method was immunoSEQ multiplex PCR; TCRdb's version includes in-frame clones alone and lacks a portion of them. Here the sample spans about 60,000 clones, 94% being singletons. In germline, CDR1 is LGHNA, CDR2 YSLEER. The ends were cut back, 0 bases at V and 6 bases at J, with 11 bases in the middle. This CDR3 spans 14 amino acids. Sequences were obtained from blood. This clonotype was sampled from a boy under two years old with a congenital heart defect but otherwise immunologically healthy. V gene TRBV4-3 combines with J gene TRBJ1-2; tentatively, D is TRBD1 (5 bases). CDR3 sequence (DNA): TGCGCCAGCAGCCAAGATCAGGGTCGAAATGGCTACACCTTC. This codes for CASSQDQGRNGYTF.